This passage covers 21 T cell receptor beta chains from one sample sequenced in a study of metastatic and nonmetastatic thyroid tumors. TCRdb reprocessed the PCR reads using MiXCR. This table has fewer than 25,000 clones, less than 20% appearing once. Thyroid surgery took place with no prior treatment in any patient. Sequenced sample: blood. The origin of the receptors is a female donor with papillary thyroid cancer or a benign thyroid nodule (not recorded which). Some clones in this sample may be carry-over from other donors' samples.

This clone has just a few counts. A read error may be the cause here, since a much bigger clone is one base away. Other DNA variants within this sample encode the same CDR3. The chain couples TRBV15 to TRBJ1-3; D not resolved. The germline gives CDR1 LNHNV, CDR2 YYDKDF (reference sequence). This CDR3 is built from 15 residues. The CDR3 DNA follows: TGTGCCACCAGTAGAGATTCCTCTACTGGAAACACCATATATTTT. Amino acids: CATSRDSSTGNTIYF.

This chain links TRBV30 with TRBJ2-2; D tentatively fits TRBD1 or TRBD2 (6 bases each). Germline lookup yields CDR1 GTSNPN and CDR2 SVGIG (reference sequence). The CDR3 runs to 19 residues. The germline V and J ends were trimmed by 0 bases and 1 base, with 21 bases remaining between them. CDR3 amino acids: CAWSVLRGDLAENTGELFF. CDR3 nucleotide sequence: TGTGCCTGGAGTGTTCTTAGGGGGGATCTAGCCGAGAACACCGGGGAGCTGTTTTTT.

This clone has a count of ten or more. The chain is built from TRBV5-1 and TRBJ1-2; TRBD1 might be the D (6 bases). The CDR3 is made up of 13 amino acids. The ends were cut back, 4 bases at V and 7 bases at J, with 14 bases in the middle. The germline V gene has CDR1 SGHRS and CDR2 YFSETQ. The CDR3 here is CASSAYRVGGYTF. The CDR3 DNA reads TGCGCCAGCAGCGCATACAGGGTCGGTGGCTACACCTTC.

This clone has a count of ten or more. The rearrangement links TRBV19 to TRBJ1-3; TRBD1 might be the D (6 bases). Germline CDR1 is LNHDA and CDR2 is SQIVND (reference sequence). The CDR3 consists of 16 residues. The V end was cut by 7 bases, the J end by 0 bases, with 16 bases between. CDR3 DNA: TGTGCCAGTATCGGGGACATTTCTCTCTCTGGAAACACCATATATTTT. This sequence encodes CASIGDISLSGNTIYF.

In its sample, this clone was seen many times. The chain uses TRBV7-8 and TRBJ2-2, with 8 bases fitting TRBD2. V lost 5 bases to trimming and J lost 1 base; unmatched junction nucleotides: 3. This CDR3 region has 15 residues. Germline-derived CDR1 and CDR2 are SGHVS and FQNEAQ. The CDR3, as DNA: TGTGCCAGCAGCACTAGCGGCCTGAACACCGGGGAGCTGTTTTTT. Protein product: CASSTSGLNTGELFF. Drawing the rest from reference TRBV7-8 and TRBJ2-2, the complete variable domain is GAGVSQSPRYKVAKRGQDVALRCDPISGHVSLFWYQQALGQGPEFLTYFQNEAQLDKSGLPSDRFFAERPEGSVSTLKIQRTQQEDSAVYLCASSTSGLNTGELFFGEGSRLTVL.

The chain recombines TRBV5-1 with TRBJ2-7; no firm D call. In germline, CDR1 is SGHRS, CDR2 YFSETQ. V dropped 0 bases and J dropped 2 bases, with 12 bases sitting between them. This CDR3 contains 15 residues. CDR3 coding DNA: TGCGCCAGCAGCTTGGGTACAGTGGATGCCTACGAGCAGTACTTC. Translation: CASSLGTVDAYEQYF. Filled out from reference TRBV5-1 and TRBJ2-7, the complete variable domain reads KAGVTQTPRYLIKTRGQQVTLSCSPISGHRSVSWYQQTPGQGLQFLFEYFSETQRNKGNFPGRFSGRQFSNSRSEMNVSTLELGDSALYLCASSLGTVDAYEQYFGPGTRLTVT.

This clone was detected only once. The chain combines TRBV19 with TRBJ1-5; D not resolved. Trimming took off 8 bases at V and 3 bases at J, with 20 bases between the two ends. Germline assignment: CDR1 LNHDA and CDR2 SQIVND (reference sequence). This CDR3 has 16 residues. The CDR3 sequence: CASHRAEVEVNQPQHF. For the CDR3, the DNA is TGTGCCAGTCACCGGGCGGAGGTTGAAGTCAATCAGCCCCAGCATTTT.

This clone was detected ten times or more. The rearrangement joins TRBV11-3 to TRBJ1-1; no clear D gene. Germline lookup yields CDR1 SGHNT and CDR2 YENEEA. The V and J ends lost 5 bases and 4 bases respectively, with 14 bases between them. The CDR3 runs to 14 residues. As DNA, the CDR3 is TGTGCCAGCAGCCGAACGATGGGCGGCACTGAAGCTTTCTTT. It translates to CASSRTMGGTEAFF.

This clone has at least ten counts. V usage is TRBV2 and J usage is TRBJ2-3; 12 positions agree with TRBD2. Losses at the gene ends were 6 bases for V and 4 bases for J; bases not matched to a gene: 5. Germline-derived CDR1 and CDR2 are SNHLY and FYNNEI. The CDR3 is 15 residues long. CDR3 sequence (DNA): TGTGCCAGCAGCGCCCGGACTAGCGGGGCAGATACGCAGTATTTT. Translating it yields CASSARTSGADTQYF.

This clone was observed at least ten times. The chain carries TRBV10-2 and TRBJ2-3, with D perhaps being TRBD1 or TRBD2 (5 bases each). This CDR3 contains 14 residues. V lost 7 bases to trimming and J lost 4 bases, with 15 bases between them. Germline-derived CDR1 and CDR2 are WSHSY and SAAADI. CDR3 residues: CASIATWGSDTQYF. The CDR3 bases are TGCGCCAGCATTGCTACGTGGGGGTCAGATACGCAGTATTTT.

The table lists this clone with a few counts. A read error may explain this, as a much larger clone is one base away. Other DNA sequences in this sample translate to the same CDR3. V and J are TRBV29-1 and TRBJ1-1; D not resolved. The CDR3 consists of 12 residues. Germline V gives CDR1 SQVTM, CDR2 ANQGSEA. Trimming stripped 4 bases from V and 2 bases from J, with 8 bases between. CDR3 sequence (DNA): TGCAGCGTTGCGGACGGTAACACTGAAGCTTTCTTT. Protein sequence: CSVADGNTEAFF. The full variable domain, in which reference TRBV29-1 and TRBJ1-1 provide the parts outside the CDR3, is SAVISQKPSRDICQRGTSLTIQCQVDSQVTMMFWYRQQPGQSLTLIATANQGSEATYESGFVIDKFPISRPNLTFSTLTVSNMSPEDSSIYLCSVADGNTEAFFGQGTRLTVV.

Ten or more counts support this clone. Since a much larger clone is just one base distant, this may be a read error. Other DNA sequences of this sample code for an identical CDR3. V and J are TRBV6-1 and TRBJ1-5; D is uncertain. This CDR3 is 14 amino acids long. Germline CDR1 MNHNS, CDR2 SASEGT. In DNA, the CDR3 is TGTGCCAGCAGTCCGAGTGATAGCAACCAGCCCCAGCATTTT. Translated: CASSPSDSNQPQHF.

The V and J genes are TRBV20-1 and TRBJ2-7, with TRBD2 as a possible D gene (6 bases). Trimming shortened V by 3 bases and J by 4 bases, and 28 bases separated the two germline ends. The CDR3 is 18 residues long. From germline, CDR1 is DFQATT and CDR2 SNEGSKA (reference sequence). The DNA for the CDR3 is TGCAGTGCTAGCCGCCTCGGACTATCGTGGGCGGGAAATTACGAGCAGTACTTC. Encoded protein: CSASRLGLSWAGNYEQYF.

Note on this clone: A much larger clone lies a single base off, so this may be a read error. Other DNA sequences in the same sample also yield this CDR3. The V call is TRBV11-3, the J call TRBJ2-3; 7 bases line up with TRBD1. Germline CDR1 reads SGHNT; CDR2 reads YENEEA. The CDR3 sequence is 16 residues long. The CDR3 bases are TGTGCCGGCAGCATGGACAGGTCAACTAGCACAGATACGCAGTATTTT. This gives the protein CAGSMDRSTSTDTQYF.

This clone occurred many times. CDR3 sequence: CASSPGANYGYTF. The CDR3 DNA reads as TGTGCCAGCTCACCAGGTGCTAACTATGGCTACACCTTC. The chain has TRBV18 and TRBJ1-2; no clear D. With 2 bases removed from V and 0 bases from J, the gap between germline ends came to 4 bases. The CDR3 is 13 amino acids. The germline V gene encodes CDR1 KGHSH and CDR2 LQKENI.

The chain carries TRBV9 and TRBJ2-2; D call uncertain. Per germline, CDR1 SGDLS and CDR2 YYNGEE. V lost 6 bases to trimming and J lost 6 bases, with 18 bases between them. The CDR3 is made up of 15 amino acids. The CDR3 here is CASILGIGWAGELFF. In nucleotides, the CDR3 is TGTGCCAGCATCTTAGGGATAGGGTGGGCCGGGGAGCTGTTTTTT.

The genes are TRBV6-1 and TRBJ1-5; unclear D gene. The CDR3 consists of 16 residues. V lost 2 bases to trimming and J lost 0 bases, with 11 bases between them. Germline V gene data show CDR1 as MNHNS and CDR2 as SASEGT. The CDR3 is CASSERAAFSNQPQHF. In DNA form, the CDR3 reads TGTGCCAGCAGTGAACGGGCAGCATTTAGCAATCAGCCCCAGCATTTT.

This clone is termed medium-sized. The rearrangement joins TRBV12-3 or TRBV12-4 to TRBJ2-5; a weak D match, TRBD1 (6 bases). The CDR3 is 14 amino acids. Trimming shortened V by 2 bases and J by 5 bases, and 12 bases separated the two germline ends. The CDR3 DNA reads TGTGCCAGCAGTTTAACAGGGTCGTTGGAGACCCAGTACTTC. This gives the protein CASSLTGSLETQYF.

CDR3 in DNA: TGTGCCACCAGCGAGCTAGCGGGAGGGCTAGATACGCAGTATTTT. Encoded protein: CATSELAGGLDTQYF. The chain couples TRBV15 to TRBJ2-3; 12 bases are a match to TRBD2. CDR1 and CDR2 from the germline V gene are LNHNV and YYDKDF (reference sequence). Trimming took 5 bases from V and 5 from J; bases not matched to a gene: 5. This CDR3 has 15 amino acids.

The chain links TRBV2 to TRBJ2-1, with D uncertain. This CDR3 spans 19 amino acids. CDR1 and CDR2 from the germline V gene are SNHLY and FYNNEI. Trimming removed 2 bases from V and 0 bases from J, with 20 bases in between. CDR3 sequence: CASSEWQDILGNSYNEQFF. CDR3 nucleotide sequence: TGTGCCAGCAGTGAATGGCAAGACATCCTAGGAAACTCCTACAATGAGCAGTTCTTC. Supplemented by reference TRBV2 and TRBJ2-1, the full variable domain reads EPEVTQTPSHQVTQMGQEVILRCVPISNHLYFYWYRQILGQKVEFLVSFYNNEISEKSEIFDDQFSVERPDGSNFTLKIRSTKLEDSAMYFCASSEWQDILGNSYNEQFFGPGTRLTVL.

By proportion, this clone is medium-sized. The chain employs TRBV6-1 and TRBJ2-7; possibly TRBD2 for D (5 bases). Deletions cut 8 bases from V and 6 bases from J, with 8 bases between. Germline CDR1 is MNHNS and CDR2 is SASEGT. The CDR3 contains 10 residues. For the CDR3, the DNA is TGTGCCAGCTCCCGGGGCGAGCAGTACTTC. Amino acids: CASSRGEQYF.